These 17 T cell receptor beta chains share one sample of origin, sequenced in a study of shared clonotypes between healthy human individuals. Only in-frame clones appear in the TCRdb table, and some are missing; sequencing was by immunoSEQ multiplex PCR. The sample consists of some 2,400,000 clones, 90% to 97% of them appearing once. Source material: naive CD4+ T cells sorted from blood. Subset meaning: CD45RA+ positively selected. These receptors all come from a man younger than 35 in good health.

The genes are TRBV10-3 and TRBJ2-3; D is perhaps TRBD2 (6 bases). The CDR3 contains 15 residues. The germline V and J ends were trimmed by 0 bases and 6 bases, with 13 bases remaining between them. The germline CDR1 and CDR2 sequences are ENHRY and SYGVKD. Written as DNA, the CDR3 is TGTGCCATCAGTGAGTCGAGTTCTGCGGGGGATACGCAGTATTTT. As protein: CAISESSSAGDTQYF.

J is TRBJ2-6 and V is TRBV7-8; weak D call: TRBD1 (6 bases). V shed 0 bases and J shed 0 bases, with 18 bases lying between them. Germline CDR1 is SGHVS and CDR2 is FQNEAQ. The CDR3 runs 20 residues. Written as DNA, the CDR3 is TGTGCCAGCAGCTTAGCCCTGGACAGCCTTAAAGGCTCTGGGGCCAACGTCCTGACTTTC. Translating gives CASSLALDSLKGSGANVLTF. The whole variable domain, filled in from reference TRBV7-8 and TRBJ2-6, reads GAGVSQSPRYKVAKRGQDVALRCDPISGHVSLFWYQQALGQGPEFLTYFQNEAQLDKSGLPSDRFFAERPEGSVSTLKIQRTQQEDSAVYLCASSLALDSLKGSGANVLTFGAGSRLTVL.

The chain joins TRBV7-3 to TRBJ1-6; the match to TRBD1 covers 9 bases. Germline loops: CDR1 SGHTA, CDR2 FQGTGA. The CDR3 loop spans 17 amino acids. V shed 2 bases, J shed 8 bases, and the junction held 10 bases outside the gene matches. The CDR3 loop is CASSLGRLGDRDSPLHF. In DNA form, the CDR3 reads TGTGCCAGCAGCTTAGGGCGGTTAGGGGACAGGGATTCACCCCTCCACTTT.

The rearrangement uses TRBV7-2 and TRBJ2-7; possibly TRBD2 for D (5 bases). This CDR3 has 15 amino acids. The germline V gene has CDR1 SGHTA and CDR2 FQGNSA. The V and J ends lost 0 bases and 2 bases respectively, with 11 bases between them. In nucleotides, the CDR3 is TGTGCCAGCAGCTTAGCGAGCGAGGGTACCTACGAGCAGTACTTC. This encodes CASSLASEGTYEQYF.

This clone was counted a single time. This rearrangement joins TRBV4-1 to TRBJ2-7; perhaps D is TRBD1 or TRBD2 (5 bases each). CDR3 length equals 15 residues. Germline CDR1 and CDR2: MGHRA and YSYEKL. Trimming cost V 4 bases and J 2 bases, with 15 bases left between them. In DNA form, the CDR3 reads TGCGCCAGCAGCCCCCGGCAGGGTAGCGCCTACGAGCAGTACTTC. It codes for CASSPRQGSAYEQYF.

This clone was detected only once. The V call is TRBV21-1, the J call TRBJ1-2. TRBV21-1 is classified as a pseudogene. This CDR3 contains 12 residues. In DNA form, the CDR3 reads TGTGCCAGCAGCAAAGCGGGGGACGGCTACACCTTC. Its protein product is CASSKAGDGYTF.

The CDR3: CASSKLGYISYEQYF. The CDR3 region has the DNA TGTGCCAGCAGTAAACTGGGCTATATCTCCTACGAGCAGTACTTC. This sequence joins TRBV5-6 and TRBJ2-7, with unresolved D. Trimming removed 5 bases at V and 0 bases at J, with 15 bases between. Germline CDR1 is SGHDT and CDR2 is YYEEEE. CDR3 length: 15 residues.

The chain employs TRBV7-9 and TRBJ2-7; D uncertain. From germline, CDR1 is SEHNR and CDR2 FQNEAQ (reference sequence). CDR3 length: 13 residues. V was trimmed by 5 bases and J by 3 bases, leaving 11 bases between them. DNA for the CDR3: TGTGCCAGCAGCCCCCCCAAGGGCTACGAGCAGTACTTC. The encoded protein is CASSPPKGYEQYF. Combining the CDR3 with reference TRBV7-9 and TRBJ2-7 gives the whole variable domain DTGVSQNPRHKITKRGQNVTFRCDPISEHNRLYWYRQTLGQGPEFLTYFQNEAQLEKSRLLSDRFSAERPKGSFSTLEIQRTEQGDSAMYLCASSPPKGYEQYFGPGTRLTVT.

The chain couples TRBV6-5 to TRBJ2-1; 10 nucleotides agree with TRBD2. Looked up from germline, CDR1 is MNHEY and CDR2 is SVGAGI. V dropped 6 bases and J dropped 9; count of bases not matched to a gene: 8. The length of the CDR3 is 14 residues. The CDR3 loop is CASSQAGGPAEQFF. In DNA form, the CDR3 reads TGTGCCAGCAGCCAAGCGGGAGGGCCGGCTGAGCAGTTCTTC.

This clone was recorded only once. The CDR3 spells CASSYLGQGGSQPQHF. The DNA of the CDR3 is TGTGCCAGCAGTTACCTCGGACAGGGTGGAAGTCAGCCCCAGCATTTT. This chain connects TRBV6-6 to TRBJ1-5, with 8 nucleotides matching TRBD1. Trimming at V came to 2 bases and at J to 6 bases, leaving 9 bases not matched to a gene. CDR3 size: 16 residues. Germline V CDR1 and CDR2: MNHNY, SVGAGI (reference sequence).

The rearrangement links TRBV6-5 to TRBJ1-5; D unclear. Germline V gives CDR1 MNHEY, CDR2 SVGAGI. The CDR3 extends over 14 amino acids. Trimming took off 2 bases at V and 2 bases at J, with 7 bases between the two ends. The CDR3 DNA reads TGTGCCAGCAGTTACGTGGGAGGCAATCAGCCCCAGCATTTT. It translates to CASSYVGGNQPQHF.

The chain combines TRBV7-6 with TRBJ1-2; D possibly corresponds to TRBD1 (5 bases). Germline lookup yields CDR1 SGHVS and CDR2 FNYEAQ. The V gene lost 5 bases and the J gene lost 2 bases, with 12 bases spanning the gap. The CDR3 has 14 residues. CDR3 coding DNA: TGTGCCAGCAGCCCGGGGACGGCGAACTATGGCTACACCTTC. Its translation is CASSPGTANYGYTF.

The chain joins TRBV4-1 to TRBJ2-7; 7 bases agree with TRBD1. The CDR3 runs to 15 residues. From germline, CDR1 is MGHRA and CDR2 YSYEKL. V shed 5 bases, J shed 3 bases, and the junction held 10 bases outside the gene matches. CDR3 loop: CASSYRDRAYYEQYF. The CDR3 DNA is TGCGCCAGCAGCTACCGGGACAGAGCCTACTACGAGCAGTACTTC.

This sequence joins TRBV7-2 and TRBJ1-4; D gene ambiguous. CDR1 is SGHTA and CDR2 is FQGNSA in the germline V gene. The CDR3 has 14 residues. V was pared by 1 base and J by 4 bases, with 7 bases between. The CDR3 sequence: CASSLDGVNEKLFF. The CDR3 coding sequence is TGTGCCAGCAGCTTAGACGGGGTTAATGAAAAACTGTTTTTT. The full variable domain, completed using reference TRBV7-2 and TRBJ1-4, is GAGVSQSPSNKVTEKGKDVELRCDPISGHTALYWYRQSLGQGLEFLIYFQGNSAPDKSGLPSDRFSAERTGGSVSTLTIQRTQQEDSAVYLCASSLDGVNEKLFFGSGTQLSVL.

For the CDR3, the DNA is TGTGCCAGTAGTCCCTCCGGGGAGCTGTTTTTT. Residues: CASSPSGELFF. The rearrangement links TRBV19 to TRBJ2-2; D call uncertain. The CDR3 contains 11 residues. CDR1 LNHDA and CDR2 SQIVND come from the germline V gene (reference sequence). Trimming removed 5 bases at V and 6 bases at J, with 4 bases between.

Turning to this clone: Other DNA variants within this sample encode the same CDR3. V usage is TRBV11-3 and J usage is TRBJ2-2, with D uncertain. The CDR3 contains 16 residues. CDR1 SGHNT and CDR2 YENEEA come from the germline V gene. Trimming cost V 1 base and J 2 bases, with 11 bases left between them. CDR3 sequence (DNA): TGTGCCAGCAGCTTAGTCGGCGGAGCTAACACCGGGGAGCTGTTTTTT. Translation: CASSLVGGANTGELFF.

The table lists this clone with a few counts. The rearrangement links TRBV11-3 to TRBJ1-6; no firm D call. Germline CDR1 SGHNT, CDR2 YENEEA. Trimming removed 8 bases at V and 8 bases at J, with 10 bases between. The CDR3 is 12 residues long. The CDR3 region is CASSHGDSPLHF. The CDR3 coding sequence is TGTGCCAGCTCCCATGGGGATTCACCCCTCCACTTT.